Ten or more counts support the clone carrying this T cell receptor beta chain. Its specificity is unknown. The CDR3 consists of 16 residues. V was clipped by 1 base and J by 2 bases, with 14 bases between them. Germline assignment: CDR1 SGDLS and CDR2 YYNGEE. This entry belongs to a study of CD8 T cells in ankylosing spondylitis. Study-wide findings and caveats: Disease-associated clonotypes exhibited CD8+ identity and were relatively infrequent in peripheral blood. In ankylosing spondylitis blood, a motif of seven or eight highly homologous TCR beta variants appeared characteristic. It was reported that disease-linked clones were significantly enriched in matched ankylosing spondylitis synovial fluid.

TCRdb processed the 5' RACE reads anew with MiXCR; each CDR3 protein has one entry. The repertoire holds around 40,000 distinct CDR3 sequences, with around 2.9% as singletons. This TCR was recovered from a male donor with ankylosing spondylitis or in good health (not recorded which). The V call is TRBV9, the J call TRBJ2-3; D may be TRBD2 (5 bases). The sequencing sample was made of blood, either unsorted or a sorted T cell fraction (not recorded which). DNA for the CDR3: TGTGCCAGCAGCGTAAGCGGTCTGGCTTCCACAGATACGCAGTATTTT. Encoded protein: CASSVSGLASTDTQYF.